A selection of T cell receptor beta chains follows, all from one sample in a study of blood T cell repertoires in COVID-19. The method was immunoSEQ multiplex PCR; TCRdb's version includes in-frame clones alone and lacks a portion of them. The repertoire holds around 260,000 clones, with 85% as singletons. Material: peripheral blood. The source is a human donor in a cohort sampled during active COVID-19. The CDR3 runs from the conserved cysteine through the conserved F or W. Where a row states a size, it is once, few, many or the class of an expanded clone; other rows omit it.

j_gene: TRBJ2-2; abundance: few; v_gene: TRBV3-1/TRBV3-2; CDR3aa: CASSQEGLAFGRELFF
j_gene: TRBJ2-3; abundance: .; v_gene: TRBV21-1; CDR3aa: CASPGRGRHTDTQYF
j_gene: TRBJ1-1; abundance: .; v_gene: TRBV25-1; CDR3aa: CASSESPNTEAFF
j_gene: TRBJ2-7; abundance: .; v_gene: TRBV3-1/TRBV3-2; CDR3aa: CASSQGTSGRLEQYF
j_gene: TRBJ1-3; abundance: .; v_gene: TRBV6-5; CDR3aa: CASSSGGSGNTIYF
j_gene: TRBJ1-2; abundance: once; v_gene: TRBV19; CDR3aa: CASSGSASGYTF
j_gene: TRBJ2-1; abundance: .; v_gene: TRBV11-2; CDR3aa: CASSSSGRAEQFF
j_gene: TRBJ2-1; abundance: once; v_gene: TRBV9; CDR3aa: CASSVTADNEQFF
j_gene: TRBJ2-5; abundance: once; v_gene: TRBV12-1; CDR3aa: CASSSPRGSFEPQETQYF
j_gene: TRBJ2-5; abundance: .; v_gene: TRBV4-1; CDR3aa: CASSQERQQETQYF
j_gene: TRBJ2-7; abundance: .; v_gene: TRBV4-1; CDR3aa: CASSQSGLAGSEQYF
j_gene: TRBJ1-6; abundance: .; v_gene: TRBV4-1; CDR3aa: CASSQELLRTGSNSPLHF
j_gene: TRBJ1-2; abundance: once; v_gene: TRBV28; CDR3aa: CATPAGPTGSNGYTF
j_gene: TRBJ2-3; abundance: .; v_gene: TRBV5-1; CDR3aa: CASSPYGVGRAQDTQYF
j_gene: TRBJ1-1; abundance: .; v_gene: TRBV1; CDR3aa: CTSSGTSGILAFF
j_gene: TRBJ2-2; abundance: .; v_gene: TRBV13; CDR3aa: CASSLGGLAHYTGELFF
j_gene: TRBJ2-7; abundance: .; v_gene: TRBV6-6; CDR3aa: CASSRTSGTGDYEQYF
j_gene: TRBJ1-5; abundance: .; v_gene: TRBV2; CDR3aa: CASRDSRLSNQPQHF
j_gene: TRBJ2-3; abundance: .; v_gene: TRBV4-1; CDR3aa: CASSQESSAGRAGRTDTQYF
j_gene: TRBJ2-4; abundance: once; v_gene: TRBV4-3; CDR3aa: CASSQDPAGGRNIQYF
j_gene: TRBJ2-5; abundance: once; v_gene: TRBV7-2; CDR3aa: CASSYSGRTAGETQYF
j_gene: TRBJ2-7; abundance: .; v_gene: TRBV7-9; CDR3aa: CASSLPSGGSYEQYF
j_gene: TRBJ2-6; abundance: .; v_gene: TRBV19; CDR3aa: CASTAPGLGSGANVLTF
j_gene: TRBJ2-7; abundance: once; v_gene: TRBV12-3/TRBV12-4; CDR3aa: CASSGNSYEQYF
j_gene: TRBJ2-3; abundance: .; v_gene: TRBV19; CDR3aa: CASSIGPGLAGLDTQYF
j_gene: TRBJ2-5; abundance: once; v_gene: TRBV7-2; CDR3aa: CASSTVGTSGETQYF
j_gene: TRBJ2-5; abundance: few; v_gene: TRBV19; CDR3aa: CASRDRGRGETQYF
j_gene: TRBJ1-2; abundance: .; v_gene: TRBV19; CDR3aa: CASKGGFYGYTF
j_gene: TRBJ2-3; abundance: .; v_gene: TRBV7-3; CDR3aa: CASSLTSGRADTQYF
j_gene: TRBJ2-1; abundance: .; v_gene: TRBV4-3; CDR3aa: CASSQDRMGYISGRAINNEQFF